These T cell receptor beta chains were read from a single sample in a study of blood T cell repertoires in COVID-19. Generated by immunoSEQ multiplex PCR, the TCRdb table keeps only in-frame clones and is missing some. Of 210,000 or so clones listed, around 85% are singletons. The sample comprised peripheral blood. These TCRs come from a man aged 50 to 60 who had recovered from COVID-19. CDR3s include the opening cysteine and the closing phenylalanine or tryptophan. A D gene is named only where the DNA matches it firmly.

d_call v_call cdr3_aa
. TRBV12-1 CASKTGWETQYF
. TRBV6-2/TRBV6-3 CASTPGRGYNQPQHF
. TRBV12-3/TRBV12-4 CASSLGQLTPLHF
TRBD1 TRBV7-3 CASSSGGSGANVLTF
TRBD2 TRBV10-1 CASSETSGRNNEQFF
TRBD1 TRBV25-1 CASSSRDRGPDTQYF
. TRBV4-2 CASSHSPGLSGEQFF
TRBD1 TRBV30 CAWSGGQGRSQPQHF
TRBD2 TRBV7-9 CASSPRLAGTYEQYF
TRBD2 TRBV19 CASCRGSGLYNEQFF
. TRBV11-2 CASSLTANYGYTF
. TRBV19 CASNQESGANVLTF
TRBD2 TRBV19 CASSRAGGSGETQYF
. TRBV4-2 CASRPTGTEETQYF
. TRBV9 CASSVGSGGPDTQYF
TRBD1 TRBV27 CASTDREQIRGTQYF
TRBD1 TRBV30 CAWSSGQGNEKLFF
. TRBV19 CASRAGKIYGYTF
. TRBV28 CASSFAGRERQPQHF
. TRBV6-5 CASTEGVRGGYTF
TRBD1 TRBV15 CATSRDRGTSPLHF
TRBD2 TRBV11-2 CASSLWLAARETQYF
. TRBV6-2/TRBV6-3 CASSGQLNTEAFF
. TRBV6-5 CASSSSPGLNSPLHF
TRBD2 TRBV27 CASSLSSAPPAGGLGPTYEQYF
. TRBV28 CASSFNSGWGQYF
TRBD2 TRBV5-1 CASSLVSGSEQYF
. TRBV7-3 CASSPGEFSTSSYNEQFF
TRBD1 TRBV11-2 CASSLRGTGNTEAFF
TRBD2 TRBV5-1 CASSLPGTSGVTGIQYF
TRBD2 TRBV29-1 CSVDGTSRNEQFF
TRBD2 TRBV7-2 CTSSTGTRGIQYF
. TRBV11-2 CASSPGSYTDTQYF